These 7 T cell receptor beta chains were all obtained from the same sample, sequenced in a study of T cell changes during pregnancy in multiple sclerosis. Sequencing used immunoSEQ multiplex PCR; TCRdb keeps in-frame clones, though not all of them. This sample has 70,000 to 95,000 clones, with 94% found just once. The sample here was peripheral blood, taken after pregnancy. These receptors all stem from a female donor in good health, enrolled as a control in a pregnancy study.

This clone appeared a single time. The CDR3, as DNA: TGTGCCAGCAGCCCCACAGACGGACAGGGCAAGGGCTGGTCCGCAGATACGCAGTATTTT. It is translated as CASSPTDGQGKGWSADTQYF. V is TRBV13 and J is TRBJ2-3; 8 bases line up with TRBD1. Germline trimming cut 5 bases from V and 4 bases from J; bases unmatched to any gene: 23. The germline gives CDR1 PRHDT, CDR2 FYEKMQ (reference sequence). The CDR3 runs to 20 residues.

The chain recombines TRBV7-8 with TRBJ2-7, with 7 bases fitting TRBD2. V was clipped by 2 bases and J by 4 bases; unmatched bases: 5. Germline V CDR1 and CDR2: SGHVS, FQNEAQ. The CDR3 loop spans 14 amino acids. The CDR3 coding sequence is TGTGCCAGCAGCTTAAGGCGGGAGTGGTACGAGCAGTACTTC. It encodes CASSLRREWYEQYF. The full variable domain, its missing parts supplied by reference TRBV7-8 and TRBJ2-7, is GAGVSQSPRYKVAKRGQDVALRCDPISGHVSLFWYQQALGQGPEFLTYFQNEAQLDKSGLPSDRFFAERPEGSVSTLKIQRTQQEDSAVYLCASSLRREWYEQYFGPGTRLTVT.

This clone was detected only once. The CDR3 DNA sequence: TGTGCCAGCAGGCCCACCGGGACAAAGGACACAGATACGCAGTATTTT. It specifies CASRPTGTKDTDTQYF. The rearrangement joins TRBV28 to TRBJ2-3; TRBD1 might be the D (6 bases). The CDR3 has 16 amino acids. Germline assignment: CDR1 MDHEN and CDR2 SYDVKM. Trimming removed 6 bases at V and 2 bases at J, with 18 bases between.

The chain carries TRBV23-1 and TRBJ1-1; no clear D gene. TRBV23-1 is sorted into the ORF group, with uncertain function. There are 11 residues in the CDR3. The germline V and J ends were trimmed by 4 bases and 7 bases, with 7 bases remaining between them. The CDR3 spells CASSPGNEAFF. Here the CDR3 DNA reads TGCGCCAGCAGTCCGGGGAATGAAGCTTTCTTT.

This clone was picked up one time. The chain carries TRBV9 and TRBJ2-5; D might be TRBD1 (6 bases). CDR1 is SGDLS, CDR2 YYNGEE, per germline. This CDR3 region has 14 residues. V was trimmed by 4 bases and J by 1 base, leaving 11 bases between them. The CDR3 coding sequence is TGTGCCAGCAGCAAAGGACAGATCCAAGAGACCCAGTACTTC. Translated, it gives CASSKGQIQETQYF.

This chain joins TRBV28 and TRBJ2-5, with TRBD1 matching over 9 bases. Trimming at V came to 11 bases and at J to 1 base, leaving 5 bases not matched to a gene. The CDR3 loop spans 13 amino acids. Germline V gene sequence: CDR1 MDHEN, CDR2 SYDVKM. As DNA, the CDR3 is TGTGCCGGGGGGACAGGGCTCCAAGAGACCCAGTACTTC. Amino acid sequence: CAGGTGLQETQYF.

The chain has TRBV29-1 and TRBJ2-1; 10 bases agree with TRBD1. With V trimmed by 4 bases and J by 6 bases, 3 bases remained unmatched. The germline CDR1 and CDR2 sequences are SQVTM and ANQGSEA. This CDR3 is 13 amino acids long. CDR3 sequence: CSVGDRGGNEQFF. The CDR3 nucleotides read TGCAGCGTTGGGGACAGGGGTGGCAATGAGCAGTTCTTC.